These T cell receptor beta chains were read from a single sample in a study of blood T cell repertoires in COVID-19. This table comes from immunoSEQ multiplex PCR, and its TCRdb copy is limited to in-frame clones, with some not included. The sample comprises about 35,000 clones, approximately 85% of which are singletons, and about 40% rests with the top ten. Input material: peripheral blood. The receptors were gathered from a man in his sixties with active or convalescent COVID-19. The CDR3 runs from the conserved cysteine through the conserved F or W. The order of the fields is clone size, V gene, J gene, D gene, CDR3 protein, CDR3 DNA. The D gene is left open where the match is weak. Expanded clones get a size class; other rows say once, few or many, or leave the size out.

clone size: .
V gene: TRBV9
J gene: TRBJ2-1
D gene: TRBD2
CDR3 protein: CASSPRTSGGPLYNEQFF
CDR3 DNA: TGTGCCAGCAGCCCAAGGACTAGCGGGGGACCCCTCTACAATGAGCAGTTCTTC

clone size: .
V gene: TRBV12-3/TRBV12-4
J gene: TRBJ1-2
D gene: TRBD1
CDR3 protein: CASSPGQGSLPTF
CDR3 DNA: TGTGCCAGCAGTCCCGGACAGGGCAGTCTGCCCACCTTC

clone size: .
V gene: TRBV4-1
J gene: TRBJ1-1
D gene: TRBD1
CDR3 protein: CASRQGNMNTEAFF
CDR3 DNA: TGCGCCAGCAGACAGGGGAATATGAACACTGAAGCTTTCTTT

clone size: once
V gene: TRBV27
J gene: TRBJ2-2
D gene: TRBD1
CDR3 protein: CASSFLGGPGELFF
CDR3 DNA: TGTGCCAGCAGTTTCTTAGGGGGCCCCGGGGAGCTGTTTTTT

clone size: .
V gene: TRBV24-1
J gene: TRBJ2-3
D gene: TRBD1
CDR3 protein: CATSARGQGVTDTQYF
CDR3 DNA: TGTGCCACCAGTGCGAGGGGACAGGGCGTCACAGATACGCAGTATTTT

clone size: few
V gene: TRBV28
J gene: TRBJ1-5
D gene: TRBD1
CDR3 protein: CASINSDRAFTDNQPQHF
CDR3 DNA: TGTGCCAGCATCAATTCGGACAGGGCTTTTACAGACAATCAGCCCCAGCATTTT

clone size: .
V gene: TRBV5-1
J gene: TRBJ1-4
D gene: .
CDR3 protein: CASSPVGGTNEKLFF
CDR3 DNA: TGCGCCAGCAGCCCGGTGGGGGGGACGAATGAAAAACTGTTTTTT

clone size: .
V gene: TRBV18
J gene: TRBJ1-5
D gene: TRBD1
CDR3 protein: CASSLTGQGDQPQHF
CDR3 DNA: TGTGCCAGCTCACTCACCGGACAGGGTGATCAGCCCCAGCATTTT

clone size: .
V gene: TRBV6-5
J gene: TRBJ1-6
D gene: .
CDR3 protein: CASLLRAWSPLHF
CDR3 DNA: TGTGCCAGCCTTCTGAGGGCCTGGTCACCCCTCCACTTT

clone size: .
V gene: TRBV11-2
J gene: TRBJ1-1
D gene: .
CDR3 protein: CASSSLQAEAFF
CDR3 DNA: TGTGCCAGCAGCTCATTACAAGCTGAAGCTTTCTTT

clone size: once
V gene: TRBV14
J gene: TRBJ1-2
D gene: .
CDR3 protein: CASSHTVFYGYTF
CDR3 DNA: TGTGCCAGCAGCCACACAGTCTTCTATGGCTACACCTTC

clone size: few
V gene: TRBV9
J gene: TRBJ2-3
D gene: TRBD2
CDR3 protein: CASSPPGLAGLDTQYF
CDR3 DNA: TGTGCCAGCAGCCCTCCGGGACTAGCGGGGTTGGATACGCAGTATTTT

clone size: .
V gene: TRBV28
J gene: TRBJ1-1
D gene: .
CDR3 protein: CASTTLGGRTEAFF
CDR3 DNA: TGTGCCAGCACCACCTTGGGGGGGCGGACTGAAGCTTTCTTT

clone size: .
V gene: TRBV19
J gene: TRBJ1-5
D gene: TRBD1
CDR3 protein: CASSTTDRDKRRDGNQPQHF
CDR3 DNA: TGTGCCAGTAGTACAACCGACAGGGACAAAAGAAGAGATGGCAATCAGCCCCAGCATTTT

clone size: .
V gene: TRBV6-5
J gene: TRBJ2-5
D gene: TRBD2
CDR3 protein: CASCTSGGETQYF
CDR3 DNA: TGTGCCAGCTGTACTAGCGGGGGTGAGACCCAGTACTTC

clone size: .
V gene: TRBV10-2
J gene: TRBJ1-3
D gene: .
CDR3 protein: CASSDGSGNTIYF
CDR3 DNA: TGCGCCAGCAGTGACGGGTCTGGAAACACCATATATTTT

clone size: once
V gene: TRBV19
J gene: TRBJ1-5
D gene: TRBD1
CDR3 protein: CASSISGGQPQHF
CDR3 DNA: TGTGCCAGTAGTATATCAGGGGGGCAGCCCCAGCATTTT

clone size: .
V gene: TRBV5-6
J gene: TRBJ1-1
D gene: TRBD1
CDR3 protein: CASSFGSGQGDEAFF
CDR3 DNA: TGTGCCAGCAGCTTTGGATCTGGACAGGGGGACGAAGCTTTCTTT

clone size: .
V gene: TRBV5-4
J gene: TRBJ2-2
D gene: .
CDR3 protein: CASSSGTTGELFF
CDR3 DNA: TGTGCCAGCAGTTCCGGTACTACCGGGGAGCTGTTTTTT

clone size: .
V gene: TRBV28
J gene: TRBJ1-6
D gene: TRBD1
CDR3 protein: CATTGADRAPLHF
CDR3 DNA: TGTGCCACAACAGGGGCAGATAGGGCACCCCTCCACTTT

clone size: .
V gene: TRBV9
J gene: TRBJ1-5
D gene: TRBD1
CDR3 protein: CASSLTGDTQPQHF
CDR3 DNA: TGTGCCAGCAGCTTAACAGGGGATACTCAGCCCCAGCATTTT

clone size: .
V gene: TRBV7-9
J gene: TRBJ2-1
D gene: .
CDR3 protein: CASSSTHPKTGMPYNEQFF
CDR3 DNA: TGTGCCAGCAGCTCCACCCACCCCAAAACAGGGATGCCCTACAATGAGCAGTTCTTC